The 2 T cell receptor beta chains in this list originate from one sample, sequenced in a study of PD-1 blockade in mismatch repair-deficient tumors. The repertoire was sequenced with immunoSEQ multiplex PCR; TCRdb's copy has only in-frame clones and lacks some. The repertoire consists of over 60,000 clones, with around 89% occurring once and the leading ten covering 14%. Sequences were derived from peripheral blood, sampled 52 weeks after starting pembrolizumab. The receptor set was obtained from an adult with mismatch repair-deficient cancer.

CDR3 protein: CASSPLADNNEQFF. CDR3 DNA: TGTGCCAGCTCACCACTAGCGGACAACAATGAGCAGTTCTTC. The chain has TRBV18 and TRBJ2-1; a weak D match, TRBD2 (6 bases). This CDR3 is 14 amino acids long. V was shortened by 1 base and J by 5 bases, with 9 bases between the two germline ends. Germline CDR1 and CDR2: KGHSH and LQKENI.

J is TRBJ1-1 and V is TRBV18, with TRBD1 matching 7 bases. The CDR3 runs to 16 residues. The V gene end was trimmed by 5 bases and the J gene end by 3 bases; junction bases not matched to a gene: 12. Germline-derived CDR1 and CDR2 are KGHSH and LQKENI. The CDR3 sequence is CASSKGGSQGDTEAFF. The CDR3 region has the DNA TGTGCCAGCTCAAAAGGAGGTTCGCAGGGGGACACTGAAGCTTTCTTT.